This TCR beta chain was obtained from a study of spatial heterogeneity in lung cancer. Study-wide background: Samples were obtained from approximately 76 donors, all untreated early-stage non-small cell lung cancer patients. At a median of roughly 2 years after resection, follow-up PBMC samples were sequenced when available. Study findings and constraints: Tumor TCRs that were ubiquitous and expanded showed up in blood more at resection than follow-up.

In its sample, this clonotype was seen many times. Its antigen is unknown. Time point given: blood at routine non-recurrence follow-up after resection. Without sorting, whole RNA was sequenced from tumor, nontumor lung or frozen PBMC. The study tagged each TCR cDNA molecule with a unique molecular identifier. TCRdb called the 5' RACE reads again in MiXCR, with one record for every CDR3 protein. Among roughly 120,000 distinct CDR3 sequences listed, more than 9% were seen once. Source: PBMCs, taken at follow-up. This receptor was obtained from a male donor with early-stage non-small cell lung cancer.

CDR3 nucleotide sequence: TGTGCCAGCAGCTTGCGGGGGTCCGGGTCAGCAGATACGCAGTATTTT. Translated: CASSLRGSGSADTQYF. V and J are TRBV7-2 and TRBJ2-3; 7 nucleotides agree with TRBD2. Per germline, CDR1 SGHTA and CDR2 FQGNSA. The CDR3 length is 16 residues. Trimming at V came to 3 bases and at J to 4 bases, leaving 10 bases not matched to a gene.